The 10 T cell receptor beta chains listed next were all sequenced from one sample in a study of blood T cell repertoires in COVID-19. TCRdb's table, derived via immunoSEQ multiplex PCR, lists solely in-frame clones and lacks some. This repertoire shows some 240,000 clones, roughly 86% found once; its top ten account for 3.3%. Sequenced material: PBMCs or T cells enriched from blood (not recorded which). These receptors were collected from a woman in her forties with acute COVID-19.

The rearrangement links TRBV6-5 to TRBJ2-3, with D possibly TRBD2 on 5 matching bases. Germline V gives CDR1 MNHEY, CDR2 SVGAGI. This CDR3 is 15 amino acids long. V was clipped by 5 bases and J by 3 bases, with 15 bases between them. CDR3: CASSSSPGLTDTQYF. The DNA for the CDR3 is TGTGCCAGCAGTAGCTCACCAGGACTTACAGATACGCAGTATTTT.

This clone came up once. The rearrangement uses TRBV10-3 and TRBJ1-2; D is perhaps TRBD1 (6 bases). V gave up 4 bases and J gave up 2 bases, with 11 bases separating them. The CDR3 consists of 14 residues. The germline CDR1 and CDR2 sequences are ENHRY and SYGVKD. CDR3 residues: CAISGGGPNYGYTF. In DNA, the CDR3 is TGTGCCATCAGTGGGGGGGGCCCGAACTATGGCTACACCTTC.

The chain couples TRBV18 to TRBJ2-3; 7 positions match TRBD2. Germline V CDR1 and CDR2: KGHSH, LQKENI. V lost 2 bases to trimming and J lost 1 base; unmatched junction nucleotides: 0. This CDR3 is 14 amino acids long. DNA for the CDR3: TGTGCCAGCTCACCAACTAGCGGCACAGATACGCAGTATTTT. Protein: CASSPTSGTDTQYF.

The V and J genes are TRBV27 and TRBJ2-2; a possible D gene is TRBD2 (6 bases). This CDR3 region has 16 residues. Germline V CDR1 and CDR2: MNHEY, SMNVEV (reference sequence). V lost 0 bases to trimming and J lost 1 base, with 9 bases between them. The CDR3 DNA reads TGTGCCAGCAGTTTATCCAGCGGGTGGAACACCGGGGAGCTGTTTTTT. Its translation is CASSLSSGWNTGELFF.

V and J are TRBV4-1 and TRBJ2-5; TRBD1 matches at 7 bases. In germline, CDR1 is MGHRA, CDR2 YSYEKL. V lost 0 bases and J lost 3; bases outside the gene matches: 10. The CDR3 runs 17 residues. The CDR3 spells CASSQEGKGTVEETQYF. In DNA form, the CDR3 reads TGCGCCAGCAGCCAAGAAGGGAAGGGGACAGTTGAAGAGACCCAGTACTTC.

The chain joins TRBV20-1 to TRBJ2-5, with D unresolved. V lost 2 bases and J lost 5, with 3 bases in between. The CDR3 runs to 10 residues. The germline gives CDR1 DFQATT, CDR2 SNEGSKA (reference sequence). CDR3 amino acids: CSARRETQYF. The CDR3, as DNA: TGCAGTGCTAGACGGGAGACCCAGTACTTC.

The chain carries TRBV11-2 and TRBJ1-2; D may be TRBD1 (6 bases). The ends were cut back, 0 bases at V and 0 bases at J, with 20 bases in the middle. CDR3 length: 19 residues. Germline loops: CDR1 SGHAT, CDR2 FQNNGV. The CDR3 region is CASSLDSAGAFRTNYGYTF. The CDR3 nucleotides read TGTGCCAGCAGCTTAGATTCAGCAGGGGCCTTCAGGACTAACTATGGCTACACCTTC.

The chain is built from TRBV9 and TRBJ1-2, with D possibly TRBD1 on 5 matching bases. Germline assignment: CDR1 SGDLS and CDR2 YYNGEE. V lost 4 bases, J lost 1 base, and 14 bases lay in between. The CDR3 covers 15 residues. The CDR3 region has the DNA TGTGCCAGCAGCCCCCTTGGGGCAGATAACTATGGCTACACCTTC. Residues: CASSPLGADNYGYTF.

V and J are TRBV28 and TRBJ2-7; 7 positions agree with TRBD2. This CDR3 spans 15 amino acids. Per the germline V gene, CDR1 is MDHEN and CDR2 is SYDVKM. Unmatched junction bases numbered 5, after V lost 1 base and J lost 2 bases. For the CDR3, the DNA is TGTGCCAGCAGTTTATTTGCGGGAGTCCCCTACGAGCAGTACTTC. This translates into CASSLFAGVPYEQYF.

The chain has TRBV6-1 and TRBJ2-5; 10 bases map to TRBD2. The V segment lost 2 bases and the J segment 4 bases; nucleotides outside the gene matches: 4. The CDR3 spans 15 residues. The germline CDR1 and CDR2 sequences are MNHNS and SASEGT. CDR3 in DNA: TGTGCCAGCAGTGAACTAGCGGGAGAGCGAGAGACCCAGTACTTC. Its protein is CASSELAGERETQYF.